Below, 13 T cell receptor beta chains from the same sample are listed, as sequenced in a study of blood T cell repertoires in COVID-19. Using immunoSEQ multiplex PCR, the repertoire was profiled, and TCRdb retains in-frame clones only, with some absent. Of some 130,000 clones in the sample, around 89% were seen once. What was sequenced was peripheral blood. These receptors were obtained from a man aged 55 to 70 with COVID-19, enrolled during active disease.

This chain uses TRBV15 with TRBJ2-2, with TRBD2 as a possible D gene (6 bases). Looked up from germline, CDR1 is LNHNV and CDR2 is YYDKDF (reference sequence). Between the trimmed V and J ends, which lost 0 bases and 4 bases, there was a span of 24 bases. The CDR3 extends over 20 amino acids. CDR3 residues: CATSRERAGLNPGSTGELFF. Written as DNA, the CDR3 is TGTGCCACCAGCAGAGAACGGGCGGGACTTAACCCGGGGAGCACCGGGGAGCTGTTTTTT.

The chain recombines TRBV6-6 with TRBJ1-6; D unclear. The CDR3 runs to 15 residues. CDR1 and CDR2 (germline): MNHNY, SVGAGI (reference sequence). The V and J ends lost 0 bases and 7 bases respectively, with 10 bases between them. CDR3 coding DNA: TGTGCCAGCAGTTACTCGAACAGTAGAAATTCACCCCTCCACTTT. Amino acid sequence: CASSYSNSRNSPLHF.

V and J are TRBV30 and TRBJ1-2; the D gene is possibly TRBD1 (5 bases). Trimming cost V 3 bases and J 5 bases, with 22 bases left between them. The CDR3 is 16 residues long. CDR1 is GTSNPN, CDR2 SVGIG, per germline (reference sequence). The CDR3 loop reads CAWSRRQTVELYGYTF. The CDR3 DNA reads TGTGCCTGGAGCAGGCGCCAGACAGTCGAACTATATGGCTACACCTTC.

The sample holds a few counts of this clone. The chain is built from TRBV2 and TRBJ1-5; 8 bases match TRBD1. This CDR3 comprises 15 residues. Germline V CDR1 and CDR2: SNHLY, FYNNEI. The V segment lost 8 bases and the J segment 3 bases; nucleotides outside the gene matches: 9. CDR3 sequence reads: CASSQGAASNQPQHF. CDR3 coding DNA: TGTGCCAGCTCCCAGGGGGCGGCATCCAATCAGCCCCAGCATTTT. The variable domain in full, completed from reference TRBV2 and TRBJ1-5, reads EPEVTQTPSHQVTQMGQEVILRCVPISNHLYFYWYRQILGQKVEFLVSFYNNEISEKSEIFDDQFSVERPDGSNFTLKIRSTKLEDSAMYFCASSQGAASNQPQHFGDGTRLSIL.

This clone was seen a single time. This chain links TRBV19 with TRBJ2-1; 10 bases are shared with TRBD1. V lost 4 bases, J lost 8 bases, and 11 bases stayed unmatched. CDR1 and CDR2 (germline): LNHDA, SQIVND (reference sequence). The CDR3 loop spans 16 amino acids. The CDR3 bases are TGTGCCAGTAGTAGCAAGCCGGGACAGGGGAGCGATGAGCAGTTCTTC. Translating it yields CASSSKPGQGSDEQFF.

The V and J genes are TRBV5-1 and TRBJ1-4; D unresolved. In germline, CDR1 is SGHRS, CDR2 YFSETQ. V was cut by 5 bases and J by 4 bases, with 12 bases left in between. The CDR3 contains 14 residues. Here the CDR3 DNA reads TGCGCCAGCAGTTTGTCTCCGGTTAATGAAAAACTGTTTTTT. This translates into CASSLSPVNEKLFF. Combining the CDR3 with reference TRBV5-1 and TRBJ1-4 gives the whole variable domain KAGVTQTPRYLIKTRGQQVTLSCSPISGHRSVSWYQQTPGQGLQFLFEYFSETQRNKGNFPGRFSGRQFSNSRSEMNVSTLELGDSALYLCASSLSPVNEKLFFGSGTQLSVL.

This chain links TRBV6-6 with TRBJ2-7; D may be TRBD1 (6 bases). Looked up from germline, CDR1 is MNHNY and CDR2 is SVGAGI (reference sequence). The CDR3 is 15 residues long. The V and J ends lost 5 bases and 1 base respectively, with 15 bases between them. CDR3 residues: CASSQLTGGSYEQYF. CDR3 DNA: TGTGCCAGCAGTCAGCTGACAGGTGGGTCCTACGAGCAGTACTTC.

This chain links TRBV5-1 with TRBJ1-4; no clear D. The CDR3 consists of 15 residues. Germline CDR1 is SGHRS and CDR2 is YFSETQ. Trimming removed 1 base from V and 4 bases from J, with 11 bases in between. The CDR3 DNA reads as TGCGCCAGCAGCTTGCAGGAACCGCGTAATGAAAAACTGTTTTTT. Encoded protein: CASSLQEPRNEKLFF.

This chain connects TRBV3-1 (or the pseudogene TRBV3-2) to TRBJ2-1; D is undetermined. The CDR3 runs to 17 residues. Trimming pared 4 bases from V and 5 bases from J, leaving 21 bases between. Germline V lookup: CDR1 LGHDT, CDR2 YNNKEL (reference sequence). This CDR3 is CASSPEELLPFNNEQFF. For the CDR3, the DNA is TGTGCCAGCAGCCCCGAAGAGCTACTCCCGTTTAACAATGAGCAGTTCTTC.

The chain recombines TRBV5-1 with TRBJ1-2; D is unresolved. The germline V gene encodes CDR1 SGHRS and CDR2 YFSETQ. Trimming cost V 0 bases and J 2 bases, with 5 bases left between them. The CDR3 has 13 residues. CDR3 nucleotides: TGCGCCAGCAGCTTGGACGGGAACTATGGCTACACCTTC. Its translation: CASSLDGNYGYTF. The full variable domain, completed using reference TRBV5-1 and TRBJ1-2, is KAGVTQTPRYLIKTRGQQVTLSCSPISGHRSVSWYQQTPGQGLQFLFEYFSETQRNKGNFPGRFSGRQFSNSRSEMNVSTLELGDSALYLCASSLDGNYGYTFGSGTRLTVV.

The V call is TRBV9, the J call TRBJ2-5; 9 nucleotides match TRBD1. The CDR3 has 16 residues. Trimming removed 4 bases from V and 5 bases from J; junction bases left unmatched: 12. Germline-derived CDR1 and CDR2 are SGDLS and YYNGEE. In DNA form, the CDR3 reads TGTGCCAGCAGCCCCCGGGACAGGGTAATCTTGGAGACCCAGTACTTC. Protein product: CASSPRDRVILETQYF.

About this clone: The identical CDR3 is also encoded by other nucleotide sequences in the sample. This chain uses TRBV3-1 (or the pseudogene TRBV3-2) with TRBJ2-7, with TRBD1 matching over 10 bases. The CDR3 covers 14 residues. The ends lost 4 bases at V and 6 bases at J; junction bases unmatched: 6. Germline assignment: CDR1 LGHDT and CDR2 YNNKEL (reference sequence). The CDR3 bases are TGTGCCAGCAGCCCCCGGGACAGGGGTTCCGAGCAGTACTTC. It translates to CASSPRDRGSEQYF.

The J gene is TRBJ1-1, the V gene TRBV30; no clear D gene. The CDR3 extends over 12 amino acids. With 7 bases removed from V and 6 bases from J, the gap between germline ends came to 15 bases. Germline-derived CDR1 and CDR2 are GTSNPN and SVGIG (reference sequence). The chain's CDR3 is CASPRGGSEAFF. The CDR3, as DNA: TGTGCCTCCCCCCGGGGAGGCTCTGAAGCTTTCTTT.